This TCR beta chain was identified in a study of T cell responses to AZD1222 COVID-19 vaccine. Study-wide findings and caveats: Donors, mostly white British, included more females; clonal diversity was possibly underestimated. Researchers report vaccine-associated CD4 TCRs spanning spike, with dominance at 160-218 and 743-854. With two AZD1222 doses given, Spike-specific TCR breadth and depth both rose.

With regard to this clone: The antigen is undetermined.

Method: immunoSEQ multiplex PCR; TCRdb's copy keeps in-frame clones and lacks some. The data show fewer than 150,000 clones, with about 92% seen just once and 5% held by the top ten. The CDR3 spans 15 residues. V dropped 3 bases and J dropped 2; count of bases not matched to a gene: 7. Per the germline V gene, CDR1 is SGHRS and CDR2 is YFSETQ. The chain has TRBV5-1 and TRBJ1-2, with TRBD1 matching over 7 bases. The origin of this receptor is an adult who received the AZD1222 COVID-19 vaccine. The sample in question was peripheral blood, obtained 28 days after the second AZD1222 dose. CDR3 residues: CASSSGTDNNYGYTF. In DNA, the CDR3 is TGCGCCAGCAGCTCAGGGACAGATAACAACTATGGCTACACCTTC.